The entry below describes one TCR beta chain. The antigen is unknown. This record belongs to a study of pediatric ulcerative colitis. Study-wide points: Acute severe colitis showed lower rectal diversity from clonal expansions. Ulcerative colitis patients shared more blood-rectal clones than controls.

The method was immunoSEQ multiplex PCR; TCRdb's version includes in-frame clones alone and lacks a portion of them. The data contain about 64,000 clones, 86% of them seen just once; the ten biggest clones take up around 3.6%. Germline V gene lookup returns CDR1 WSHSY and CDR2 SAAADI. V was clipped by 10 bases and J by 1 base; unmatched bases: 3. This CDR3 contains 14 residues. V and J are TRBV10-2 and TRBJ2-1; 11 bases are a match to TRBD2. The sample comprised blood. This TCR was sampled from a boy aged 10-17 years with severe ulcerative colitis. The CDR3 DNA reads TGCGCCACCTTAGCGGGAGGGTCCTACAATGAGCAGTTCTTC. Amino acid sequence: CATLAGGSYNEQFF.